A single sample is the source of the 5 T cell receptor beta chains below, sequenced in a study of T cells in Graves' hyperthyroidism and ophthalmopathy. TCR beta CDR3 regions were amplified from RNA. During a first-round RT-PCR of the TCR CDR3, the HTBI primer set was used. MiXCR was run by TCRdb on the multiplex PCR reads, yielding one entry per CDR3 protein. The sample has about 130,000 distinct CDR3 sequences, around 20% seen once; the top ten hold around two thirds. Specimen: blood. These receptors all stem from a woman aged 45-65 years with Graves' hyperthyroidism that later progressed to Graves' ophthalmopathy.

The V and J genes are TRBV12-3 or TRBV12-4 and TRBJ2-7; 9 bases map to TRBD2. V was clipped by 1 base and J by 6 bases; unmatched bases: 7. CDR3 length: 15 amino acids. CDR3 DNA sequence: TGTGCCAGCAGTTTAGGTAGCGGGAGAACTCCCGAGCAGTACTTC. Translation: CASSLGSGRTPEQYF.

This clonotype was found many times. J is TRBJ2-1 and V is TRBV28; D is perhaps TRBD1 (6 bases). This CDR3 spans 13 amino acids. Germline V gene sequence: CDR1 MDHEN, CDR2 SYDVKM. V lost 3 bases and J lost 6, with 9 bases in between. DNA of the CDR3: TGTGCCAGCAGTTTTACCAGGGGCAATGAGCAGTTCTTC. It yields the protein CASSFTRGNEQFF.

The sample holds many counts of this clonotype. The chain is built from TRBV4-2 and TRBJ2-4; TRBD2 agrees at 11 bases. Germline V CDR1 and CDR2: LGHNA, YNFKEQ. J lost 8 bases, V lost 0 bases, and 6 bases had no gene match. The CDR3 is 16 residues long. CDR3: CASSQERTSGRDIQYF. In nucleotides, the CDR3 is TGTGCCAGCAGCCAAGAACGAACTAGCGGGAGAGACATTCAGTACTTC.

V gene TRBV9 combines with J gene TRBJ2-7, with a tentative D call TRBD1 (5 bases). CDR3 size: 14 residues. The germline V gene has CDR1 SGDLS and CDR2 YYNGEE. Trimming took off 4 bases at V and 0 bases at J, with 11 bases between the two ends. CDR3 nucleotides: TGTGCCAGCAGCTTCGGACAAAGCTCCTACGAGCAGTACTTC. Protein sequence: CASSFGQSSYEQYF.

Regarding this clonotype: This clone may be a read error of a much larger clone one base away. V gene TRBV12-3 or TRBV12-4 combines with J gene TRBJ2-5; 8 nucleotides match TRBD2. The CDR3 runs 12 residues. CDR3 nucleotide sequence: TGTGCCAGCAGCGGGAGGGGAGAGACCCAGCACTTC. Translation gives CASSGRGETQHF.